This TCR beta chain derives from a study of T cell responses to AZD1222 COVID-19 vaccine. Study outcomes and limitations: Researchers report vaccine-associated CD4 TCRs spanning spike, with dominance at 160-218 and 743-854. Donors in the cohort were predominantly white British and more often female, and clonal diversity was possibly underestimated.

This CDR3 contains 16 residues. Trimming removed 5 bases from V and 0 bases from J, with 16 bases in between. From germline, CDR1 is MNHEY and CDR2 SMNVEV (reference sequence). Using immunoSEQ multiplex PCR, the repertoire was profiled, and TCRdb retains in-frame clones only, with some absent. The sample has some 89,000 clones; roughly 90% are singletons. For this clone: Its antigen remains unidentified.

This TCR was recovered from an adult in good health. The source material was peripheral blood, sampled on day 0 of AZD1222 vaccination. The gene calls are TRBV27 and TRBJ1-1; perhaps TRBD1 as D (5 bases). The CDR3 DNA sequence: TGTGCCAGCAGTCCCCTTACTTCAGGGATGAACACTGAAGCTTTCTTT. It codes for CASSPLTSGMNTEAFF.